These 5 T cell receptor beta chains share one sample of origin, sequenced in a study of early T cells in non-severe SARS-CoV-2 infection. A single record per CDR3 protein comes from TCRdb applying MiXCR to the 5' RACE reads. The data contain some 36,000 distinct CDR3 sequences, 6.3% of them singletons. The sample taken for sequencing was whole blood. All receptors come from an adult who was a healthcare worker with PCR-confirmed SARS-CoV-2 infection or an uninfected control (not recorded which).

This sequence joins TRBV14 and TRBJ2-1, with a weak D call TRBD2 (6 bases). CDR3 length equals 14 residues. V was trimmed by 2 bases and J by 3 bases, leaving 8 bases between them. CDR1 SGHDN and CDR2 FVKESK come from the germline V gene. As DNA, the CDR3 is TGTGCCAGCAGCCAAAGCGGGCGCTACAATGAGCAGTTCTTC. Translating it yields CASSQSGRYNEQFF.

The sample holds many counts of this clonotype. The rearrangement uses TRBV15 and TRBJ2-7; weak D call: TRBD2 (6 bases). The germline V and J ends were trimmed by 1 base and 4 bases, with 14 bases remaining between them. The CDR3 consists of 15 residues. Germline lookup yields CDR1 LNHNV and CDR2 YYDKDF (reference sequence). The CDR3 here is CATSRAPSERYEQYF. The CDR3 DNA sequence: TGTGCCACCAGCAGAGCTCCTAGCGAAAGGTACGAGCAGTACTTC.

The chain employs TRBV3-1 and TRBJ1-5; D call uncertain. This CDR3 spans 12 amino acids. CDR1 is LGHDT and CDR2 is YNNKEL in the germline V gene (reference sequence). V lost 6 bases and J lost 1, with 4 bases in between. Here the CDR3 reads CASSWSNQPQHF. CDR3 coding DNA: TGTGCCAGCAGTTGGAGCAATCAGCCCCAGCATTTT.

V gene TRBV5-1 combines with J gene TRBJ1-6; 10 bases are a match to TRBD1. The V gene end was trimmed by 4 bases and the J gene end by 7 bases; junction bases not matched to a gene: 5. CDR3 length: 15 residues. Germline V lookup: CDR1 SGHRS, CDR2 YFSETQ. The CDR3 loop reads CASSPGQGRNSPLHF. DNA of the CDR3: TGCGCCAGCAGCCCGGGACAGGGGCGGAATTCACCCCTCCACTTT. The whole variable domain, remainder taken from reference TRBV5-1 and TRBJ1-6, is KAGVTQTPRYLIKTRGQQVTLSCSPISGHRSVSWYQQTPGQGLQFLFEYFSETQRNKGNFPGRFSGRQFSNSRSEMNVSTLELGDSALYLCASSPGQGRNSPLHFGNGTRLTVT.

In nucleotides, the CDR3 is TGTGCCAGCAGTCAGGGCTTCTATGGCTACACCTTC. It specifies CASSQGFYGYTF. The J gene is TRBJ1-2, the V gene TRBV28; weak D call: TRBD1 (5 bases). Trimming removed 5 bases at V and 4 bases at J, with 8 bases between. Germline values: CDR1 MDHEN, CDR2 SYDVKM. The CDR3 contains 12 residues.